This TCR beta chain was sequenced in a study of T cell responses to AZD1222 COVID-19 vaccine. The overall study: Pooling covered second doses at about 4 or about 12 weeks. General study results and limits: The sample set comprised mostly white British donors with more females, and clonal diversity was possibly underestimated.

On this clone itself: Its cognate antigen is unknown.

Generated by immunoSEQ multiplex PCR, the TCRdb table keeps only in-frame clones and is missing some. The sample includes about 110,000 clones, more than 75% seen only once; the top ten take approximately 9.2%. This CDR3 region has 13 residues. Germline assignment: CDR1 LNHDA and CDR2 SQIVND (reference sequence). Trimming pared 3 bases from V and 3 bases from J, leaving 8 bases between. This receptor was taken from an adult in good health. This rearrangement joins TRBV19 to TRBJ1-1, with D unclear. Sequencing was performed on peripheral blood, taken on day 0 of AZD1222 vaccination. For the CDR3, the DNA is TGTGCCAGTAGTATTGGTCCGGACACTGAAGCTTTCTTT. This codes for CASSIGPDTEAFF.